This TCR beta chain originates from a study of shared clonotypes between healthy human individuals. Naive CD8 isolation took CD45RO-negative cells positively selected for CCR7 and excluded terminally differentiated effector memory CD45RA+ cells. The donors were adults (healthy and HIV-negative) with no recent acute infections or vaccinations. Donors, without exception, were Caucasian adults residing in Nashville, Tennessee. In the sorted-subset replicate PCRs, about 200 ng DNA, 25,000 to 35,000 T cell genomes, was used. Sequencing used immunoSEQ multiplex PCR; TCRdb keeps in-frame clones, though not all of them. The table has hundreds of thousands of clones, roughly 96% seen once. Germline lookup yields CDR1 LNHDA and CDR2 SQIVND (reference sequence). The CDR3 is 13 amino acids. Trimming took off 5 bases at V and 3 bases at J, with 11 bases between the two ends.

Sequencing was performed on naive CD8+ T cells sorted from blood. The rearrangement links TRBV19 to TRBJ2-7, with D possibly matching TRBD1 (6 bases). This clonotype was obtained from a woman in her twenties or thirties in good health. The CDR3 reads CASSYQGNYEQYF. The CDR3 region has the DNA TGTGCCAGTAGTTACCAGGGGAACTACGAGCAGTACTTC.